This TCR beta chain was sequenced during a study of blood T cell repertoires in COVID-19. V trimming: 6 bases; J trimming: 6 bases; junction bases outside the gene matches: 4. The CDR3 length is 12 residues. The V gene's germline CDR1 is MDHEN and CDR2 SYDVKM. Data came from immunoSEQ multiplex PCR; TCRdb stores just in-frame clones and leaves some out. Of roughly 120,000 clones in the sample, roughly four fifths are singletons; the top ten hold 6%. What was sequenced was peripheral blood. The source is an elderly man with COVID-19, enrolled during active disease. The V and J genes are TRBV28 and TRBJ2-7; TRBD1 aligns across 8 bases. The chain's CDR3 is CASRRTGSEQYF. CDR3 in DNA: TGTGCCAGCAGGCGGACAGGGAGCGAGCAGTACTTC.